The clone carrying this T cell receptor beta chain was seen once. The CDR3 consists of 16 residues. CDR1 and CDR2 (germline): SEHNR, FQNEAQ (reference sequence). The junction had 5 bases not matched to a gene; V was cut back by 2 bases and J by 6 bases. This entry belongs to a study of control samples from healthy donors and cancer patients. Some clones are missing from TCRdb's copy, which holds only in-frame ones; the method was immunoSEQ multiplex PCR. The table records about 60,000 clones, less than 95% of them present only once. The chain carries TRBV7-9 and TRBJ2-3, with TRBD2 matching 13 bases. The TCR was taken from a woman aged 50 to 60 with colorectal cancer. The sequenced material came from PBMCs. The CDR3 protein is CASSLLGLAGVDTQYF. The CDR3 DNA sequence: TGTGCCAGCAGCTTACTTGGACTAGCGGGAGTGGATACGCAGTATTTT.